This T cell receptor (beta chain) was documented in a study of CD8 T cells in ankylosing spondylitis. Overall study findings and caveats: Earlier literature documents some of the motif variants in reactive arthritis synovial fluid and blood. For ankylosing spondylitis blood, a TCR beta motif of several highly homologous variants appeared characteristic.

This clonotype was observed a few times. Antigen unknown. A quantitative 5'-RACE method, one with molecular barcodes, was used to make TCR beta libraries. TCRdb redid the calling of the 5' RACE reads with MiXCR, one entry per CDR3 protein. The table shows 200,000 to 300,000 distinct CDR3 sequences, with about 10% occurring only once. The CDR3 length is 15 residues. With 4 bases removed from V and 3 bases from J, the gap between germline ends came to 16 bases. Germline assignment: CDR1 MDHEN and CDR2 SYDVKM. The chain recombines TRBV28 with TRBJ2-7, with D perhaps TRBD1 (6 bases). This receptor was obtained from a male donor with ankylosing spondylitis or in good health (not recorded which). The sequencing input was blood, either unsorted or a sorted T cell fraction (not recorded which). CDR3 DNA: TGTGCCAGCAGTTCTCCATCGACAGGTATCTACGAGCAGTACTTC. This translates into CASSSPSTGIYEQYF.